This T cell receptor beta chain was obtained from a study of cytomegalovirus exposure and HLA in healthy donors. With 60 Vbeta and 13 Jbeta primers, the PCR was carried out. The table came from immunoSEQ multiplex PCR; TCRdb's copy has only in-frame clones and leaves some out. Of tens of thousands of clones listed, approximately 80% are singletons. This CDR3 comprises 15 residues. Trimming at V came to 6 bases and at J to 2 bases, leaving 10 bases not matched to a gene. The germline gives CDR1 MDHEN, CDR2 SYDVKM. The sequenced material came from PBMCs. This TCR was sampled from a woman aged 35 to 49 in good health and CMV-seropositive. The chain uses TRBV28 and TRBJ2-7; 7 bases are shared with TRBD1. CDR3 sequence: CASRDGATGPYEQYF. Here the CDR3 DNA reads TGTGCCAGCAGAGATGGGGCGACAGGGCCCTACGAGCAGTACTTC. Together with reference TRBV28 and TRBJ2-7, the CDR3 gives the full variable domain: DVKVTQSSRYLVKRTGEKVFLECVQDMDHENMFWYRQDPGLGLRLIYFSYDVKMKEKGDIPEGYSVSREKKERFSLILESASTNQTSMYLCASRDGATGPYEQYFGPGTRLTVT.